A single sample gave rise to the 29 T cell receptor beta chains below, sequenced in a study of T cells after posttransplantation cyclophosphamide. Sequencing was performed with immunoSEQ multiplex PCR; in TCRdb, only in-frame clones are kept and a portion is missing. The table lists about 10,000 clones, roughly 96% of them singletons. The sequenced sample was naive CD8+ T cells sorted from PBMCs. These receptor sequences come from a man younger than 40 in good health and a related stem cell transplant donor.

The V gene is TRBV6-7, the J gene TRBJ1-4; D is unclear. TRBV6-7 is recorded as an ORF, its role being uncertain. Trimming left V 4 bases short and J 7 bases short, with 31 bases between. This CDR3 is built from 20 residues. In DNA form, the CDR3 reads TGTGCCAGCAGTTCGCGGATGTGTAACAAGAGAGTGAGGTATAGTGAAAAACTGTTTTTT. This gives the protein CASSSRMCNKRVRYSEKLFF.

The chain uses TRBV4-1 and TRBJ1-2; D may be TRBD1 (6 bases). Trimming cost V 3 bases and J 3 bases, with 26 bases left between them. The CDR3 has 19 residues. Per germline, CDR1 MGHRA and CDR2 YSYEKL. The CDR3 spells CASSQSHLEGHLLDYGYTF. In DNA, the CDR3 is TGCGCCAGCAGCCAGTCGCATTTAGAGGGACACCTACTTGACTATGGCTACACCTTC.

The chain has TRBV4-1 and TRBJ2-7; 8 bases match TRBD1. Germline CDR1 and CDR2: MGHRA and YSYEKL. The J segment lost 0 bases and the V segment lost 2 bases, leaving 3 bases of the junction unmatched. The CDR3 is 15 amino acids. The CDR3 loop is CASSQPGQVSYEQYF. CDR3 sequence (DNA): TGCGCCAGCAGCCAACCGGGACAGGTCTCCTACGAGCAGTACTTC.

This CDR3 reads CASSWAASQETQYF. The CDR3 DNA follows: TGTGCCAGCAGTTGGGCAGCAAGCCAAGAGACCCAGTACTTC. The chain joins TRBV6-1 to TRBJ2-5, with D uncertain. The CDR3 extends over 14 amino acids. Trimming stripped 5 bases from V and 1 base from J, with 11 bases between. CDR1 and CDR2 (germline): MNHNS, SASEGT.

The CDR3 sequence: CASSPLGGGTYNEQFF. In DNA, the CDR3 is TGTGCCAGCAGCCCCCTGGGCGGGGGGACCTACAATGAGCAGTTCTTC. The chain combines TRBV7-6 with TRBJ2-1; TRBD2 matches 8 bases. Germline CDR1 SGHVS, CDR2 FNYEAQ. After removal of 5 bases from V and 2 bases from J, the junction contained 8 bases not matched to a gene. The length of the CDR3 is 16 residues.

This chain uses TRBV19 with TRBJ2-1; the D is unclear. Between the trimmed V and J ends, which lost 1 base and 0 bases, there was a span of 16 bases. Per the germline V gene, CDR1 is LNHDA and CDR2 is SQIVND (reference sequence). The CDR3 has 18 amino acids. In nucleotides, the CDR3 is TGTGCCAGTAGTATAGTTGGCACAGAAACAAGCTCCTACAATGAGCAGTTCTTC. This sequence encodes CASSIVGTETSSYNEQFF.

The V gene is TRBV2, the J gene TRBJ2-7; maybe TRBD2 (5 bases). V was shortened by 2 bases and J by 5 bases, with 13 bases between the two germline ends. This CDR3 contains 14 residues. The germline gives CDR1 SNHLY, CDR2 FYNNEI. The CDR3 sequence is CASSETGVSHEQYF. CDR3 nucleotides: TGTGCCAGCAGTGAAACCGGGGTATCCCACGAGCAGTACTTC.

The chain has TRBV28 and TRBJ2-1, with 9 bases lining up with TRBD1. Per the germline V gene, CDR1 is MDHEN and CDR2 is SYDVKM. The CDR3 contains 15 residues. J lost 4 bases, V lost 4 bases, and 5 bases had no gene match. Here the CDR3 reads CASSSPGQGYNEQFF. CDR3 sequence (DNA): TGTGCCAGCAGTTCCCCGGGACAGGGATACAATGAGCAGTTCTTC.

The chain couples TRBV27 to TRBJ2-1; a weak D match, TRBD2 (6 bases). This CDR3 has 16 residues. Germline V gives CDR1 MNHEY, CDR2 SMNVEV (reference sequence). V lost 1 base, J lost 7 bases, and 17 bases lay in between. The CDR3 nucleotides read TGTGCCAGCAGTTTATGGGCCGACGGGGGTTCAAATGAGCAGTTCTTC. Its translation is CASSLWADGGSNEQFF.

The chain links TRBV27 to TRBJ2-6; D not resolved. CDR1 is MNHEY, CDR2 SMNVEV, per germline (reference sequence). The CDR3 extends over 14 amino acids. V lost 2 bases and J 4 bases, leaving 6 bases between the germline ends. CDR3 in amino acids: CASSLTAGANVLTF. As DNA, the CDR3 is TGTGCCAGCAGTTTAACCGCGGGGGCCAACGTCCTGACTTTC.

The J gene is TRBJ1-5, the V gene TRBV27; 9 nucleotides align to TRBD1. This CDR3 region has 15 residues. V shed 5 bases, J shed 5 bases, and the junction held 7 bases outside the gene matches. CDR1 is MNHEY, CDR2 SMNVEV, per germline (reference sequence). This CDR3 reads CASSTTTGGYQPQHF. CDR3 coding DNA: TGTGCCAGCAGTACCACGACAGGGGGATATCAGCCCCAGCATTTT.

The V call is TRBV4-1, the J call TRBJ2-5, with 9 bases lining up with TRBD1. V lost 1 base and J lost 3; bases outside the gene matches: 3. Germline V gene lookup returns CDR1 MGHRA and CDR2 YSYEKL. The CDR3 sequence is 15 residues long. CDR3 DNA: TGCGCCAGCAGCCAAGTCAGACAGGGGGAAGAGACCCAGTACTTC. The encoded protein is CASSQVRQGEETQYF.

This sequence joins TRBV7-9 and TRBJ2-7; 9 bases are a match to TRBD1. The CDR3 loop spans 15 amino acids. Losses at the gene ends were 5 bases for V and 3 bases for J; bases not matched to a gene: 8. Germline CDR1 reads SEHNR; CDR2 reads FQNEAQ (reference sequence). The CDR3 sequence: CASSPLKTGGYEQYF. Written as DNA, the CDR3 is TGTGCCAGCAGCCCTCTCAAGACAGGGGGCTACGAGCAGTACTTC.

The rearrangement uses TRBV6-6 and TRBJ1-5; D remains ambiguous. V lost 3 bases to trimming and J lost 5 bases, with 11 bases between them. The CDR3 runs to 14 residues. CDR1 is MNHNY and CDR2 is SVGAGI in the germline V gene (reference sequence). CDR3 DNA sequence: TGTGCCAGCAGTTATGCGGGGAGGCATCAGCCCCAGCATTTT. Its protein is CASSYAGRHQPQHF.

This CDR3 reads CASSFGRDYEQYF. The CDR3, as DNA: TGTGCCAGCAGCTTCGGCAGGGACTACGAGCAGTACTTC. J is TRBJ2-7 and V is TRBV11-3; maybe TRBD1 (5 bases). Germline CDR1 reads SGHNT; CDR2 reads YENEEA. The length of the CDR3 is 13 residues. V gave up 3 bases and J gave up 3 bases, with 9 bases separating them.

The chain joins TRBV6-5 to TRBJ2-1, with TRBD2 matching over 7 bases. V lost 4 bases and J lost 6; bases outside the gene matches: 9. The germline CDR1 and CDR2 sequences are MNHEY and SVGAGI. CDR3 size: 15 residues. CDR3 sequence: CASSLSGVGSNEQFF. CDR3 DNA: TGTGCCAGCAGTTTGAGCGGGGTGGGCTCCAATGAGCAGTTCTTC.

The chain is built from TRBV6-4 and TRBJ1-3; 11 nucleotides align to TRBD1. This CDR3 has 16 amino acids. V trimming: 7 bases; J trimming: 0 bases; junction bases outside the gene matches: 5. Germline loops: CDR1 MRHNA, CDR2 SNTAGT. CDR3 region: CASIRTGGLSGNTIYF. CDR3 sequence (DNA): TGTGCCAGCATTAGGACAGGGGGCCTCTCTGGAAACACCATATATTTT.

The chain employs TRBV2 and TRBJ2-1, with D tentatively TRBD1 (5 bases). The germline V gene encodes CDR1 SNHLY and CDR2 FYNNEI. The CDR3 runs 13 residues. Trimming removed 10 bases at V and 9 bases at J, with 19 bases between. The CDR3 DNA sequence: TGTGCCATCCTAGGGGCGTTACAAGGTGAGCAGTTCTTC. This sequence encodes CAILGALQGEQFF.

This clone was found once. The V call is TRBV19, the J call TRBJ2-2, with TRBD1 as a possible D gene (5 bases). Germline CDR1 and CDR2: LNHDA and SQIVND (reference sequence). Trimming took off 2 bases at V and 5 bases at J, with 9 bases between the two ends. CDR3 size: 14 residues. DNA of the CDR3: TGTGCCAGTAGTATATTCCCAGGGACCGGGGAGCTGTTTTTT. Protein product: CASSIFPGTGELFF.

This clone was counted only a few times. V is TRBV28 and J is TRBJ2-3, with D possibly being TRBD2 (5 bases). This CDR3 comprises 11 residues. Trimming left V 2 bases short and J 8 bases short, with 5 bases between. Per the germline V gene, CDR1 is MDHEN and CDR2 is SYDVKM. This CDR3 is CASSLGGTQYF. In DNA, the CDR3 is TGTGCCAGCAGTTTAGGAGGTACGCAGTATTTT.

This clone was recorded only once. V usage is TRBV4-3 and J usage is TRBJ2-5, with TRBD1 matching 9 bases. The J call is uncertain, as TRBJ2-7 better fits the DNA end. The CDR3 extends over 16 amino acids. Germline CDR1 LGHNA, CDR2 YSLEER. CDR3 amino acids: CASSQDRTGATYEQYF. CDR3 in DNA: TGCGCCAGCAGCCAAGACCGGACAGGGGCTACCTACGAGCAGTACTTC.

CDR3 bases: TGTGCCAGTAATCAGGGGGCCTATGGCTACACCTTC. This codes for CASNQGAYGYTF. The gene calls are TRBV19 and TRBJ1-2; 8 bases are shared with TRBD1. Germline trimming cut 7 bases from V and 4 bases from J; bases unmatched to any gene: 2. Germline CDR1 reads LNHDA; CDR2 reads SQIVND (reference sequence). CDR3 length: 12 residues.

Comment on this clone: Distinct nucleotide sequences in the sample also encode this CDR3. The chain has TRBV10-1 and TRBJ1-1; D is uncertain. Between the trimmed V and J ends, which lost 4 bases and 0 bases, there was a span of 21 bases. Germline CDR1 WNHNN, CDR2 SYGVQD (reference sequence). The CDR3 spans 18 residues. Here the CDR3 DNA reads TGCGCCAGCAGTGTTTGTGCGGCTCGGCGCCAAATGAACACTGAAGCTTTCTTT. The encoded protein is CASSVCAARRQMNTEAFF.

This clone has only one observation. V usage is TRBV15 and J usage is TRBJ2-5, with TRBD1 matching 8 bases. This CDR3 spans 13 amino acids. Germline V gene lookup returns CDR1 LNHNV and CDR2 YYDKDF (reference sequence). The V segment lost 6 bases and the J segment 5 bases; nucleotides outside the gene matches: 5. CDR3 DNA sequence: TGTGCCACCAGACTACAGGGGGTCGAGACCCAGTACTTC. The encoded protein is CATRLQGVETQYF. The variable domain in full, completed from reference TRBV15 and TRBJ2-5, reads DAMVIQNPRYQVTQFGKPVTLSCSQTLNHNVMYWYQQKSSQAPKLLFHYYDKDFNNEADTPDNFQSRRPNTSFCFLDIRSPGLGDTAMYLCATRLQGVETQYFGPGTRLLVL.

The rearrangement joins TRBV6-1 to TRBJ2-5; D might be TRBD1 (6 bases). The end of the DNA is better explained by TRBJ2-7, so the J call may be wrong. The CDR3 has 13 residues. Germline CDR1 reads MNHNS; CDR2 reads SASEGT. The CDR3 loop reads CASRPTGSYEQYF. The CDR3 DNA follows: TGTGCCAGCAGACCTACAGGGTCCTACGAGCAGTACTTC.

This chain links TRBV11-2 with TRBJ2-1, with D possibly TRBD2 on 5 matching bases. Germline loops: CDR1 SGHAT, CDR2 FQNNGV. The V end lost 5 bases, the J end lost 10 bases, and 12 bases lay between the germline ends. The CDR3 sequence is 12 residues long. Here the CDR3 DNA reads TGTGCCAGCAGCCCCGGACTGAGGGAGCAGTTCTTC. Translation: CASSPGLREQFF.

The rearrangement uses TRBV6-6 and TRBJ1-1; 10 bases agree with TRBD1. There are 15 residues in the CDR3. The germline V gene has CDR1 MNHNY and CDR2 SVGAGI (reference sequence). Trimming took 0 bases from V and 11 from J; bases not matched to a gene: 9. The CDR3 nucleotides are TGTGCCAGCAGTTACTCTCCGGGACAGGGGTCTAGCGCTTTCTTT. As protein: CASSYSPGQGSSAFF.

This sequence joins TRBV21-1 and TRBJ1-6. TRBV21-1 is listed as a pseudogene. The CDR3 runs 13 residues. DNA for the CDR3: TGTGCCAGCAGCAGCGCCCGATCTTCACCCCTCCACTTT. It is translated as CASSSARSSPLHF.

The rearrangement joins TRBV7-9 to TRBJ2-7; 7 nucleotides match TRBD1. Germline trimming cut 0 bases from V and 2 bases from J; bases unmatched to any gene: 1. Germline values: CDR1 SEHNR, CDR2 FQNEAQ (reference sequence). There are 14 residues in the CDR3. The CDR3 protein is CASSLAGTAYEQYF. The CDR3 DNA reads TGTGCCAGCAGCTTAGCCGGGACAGCCTACGAGCAGTACTTC.